Listed below are T cell receptor beta chains from one sample, sequenced in a study of identical twins. TCRdb processed the 5' RACE reads anew with MiXCR; each CDR3 protein has one entry. Here the sample spans a few hundred thousand distinct CDR3 sequences, roughly 10% being singletons. The sequenced sample consisted of memory T cells sorted from blood. The receptors originated from a man aged 45-60 years in good health. The CDR3 runs from the conserved cysteine through the conserved F or W. The order of the fields is V gene, CDR3 protein.

>TRBV7-2
CASSLEGWDIQYF
>TRBV7-2
CASSLAVLARQETQYF
>TRBV2
CASSESTQYF
>TRBV11-1
CASSATRILAGGAGELFF
>TRBV5-1
CASSILTGWLDTQYF
>TRBV6-2/TRBV6-3
CASTRTRGTDTQYF
>TRBV12-3/TRBV12-4
CASSFRLQGNGYTF
>TRBV20-1
CSASRREDQPQHF
>TRBV6-2/TRBV6-3
CASSYWAGTGKDQPQHF
>TRBV6-1
CASRVRQGSYEQYF
>TRBV12-3/TRBV12-4
CASSKDSGAARNSYEQYF
>TRBV4-2
CASSQIGGRRKIRDSPLHF
>TRBV9
CASSAASGNTIYF
>TRBV4-1
CASSQAVGEGYGYTF
>TRBV3-1
CASSHSGQGDTEAFF
>TRBV19
CASSIDPGSSEKYF
>TRBV18
CASSPEQNTYEQYF
>TRBV20-1
CSAKVGGLTDTQYF
>TRBV4-3
CASSLTGANYGYTF
>TRBV15
CATSRDAPASGGAGELFF
>TRBV7-2
CASSLDAGVGETQYF
>TRBV6-2/TRBV6-3
CASQRLGGRDEQFF
>TRBV11-2
CASSLDPWGRARRSTDTQYF
>TRBV12-3/TRBV12-4
CASSLDRGLPQHF
>TRBV20-1
CSARDQPSGGRSPYNEQFF
>TRBV5-6
CASSVGTGLSTDTQYF
>TRBV3-1
CASSRLNYEQYF
>TRBV4-1
CASSQRYGEGYGYTF
>TRBV11-2
CASSPGAEPWNTEAFF
>TRBV3-1
CASSIFNNEQFF
>TRBV27
CASSSIRGAETQYF
>TRBV18
CASSPPLGGGSKAFF
>TRBV28
CASSFLGQGSDTQYF
>TRBV20-1
CSASPTGNEKLFF
>TRBV24-1
CATSETTGQTNEQFF
>TRBV20-1
CSAKKNIQYF
>TRBV4-1
CASSQDRGRLALEQYF
>TRBV5-1
CASSYRLDQETQYF
>TRBV10-3
CAISFVASGADTQYF
>TRBV3-1
CASSQIQGSSYTF
>TRBV24-1
CATSDGGGQGATGELFF
>TRBV28
CASSLWQGVDNSPLHF
>TRBV3-1
CASSQEGERGAYNEQFF
>TRBV20-1
CSAREERGLTTDTQYF
>TRBV7-6
CASSSGPRDPNNEQFF
>TRBV20-1
CSARVGVGTQYF
>TRBV11-2
CASSLALASREQYF